In its sample, the clone carrying this T cell receptor beta chain was seen a few times. The antigen is not known. The sample providers were healthy Caucasian people from Russia, aged roughly 6 to 95. The data derive from a study of blood T cells in healthy people across ages. Study outcomes and limitations: Diversity was higher, and naive CD4+ cells more numerous, in long-lived donors than in aged donors.

There are 16 residues in the CDR3. Between the trimmed V and J ends, which lost 0 bases and 2 bases, there was a span of 14 bases. The V gene's germline CDR1 is LGHNA and CDR2 YSLEER. The authors ran a second PCR of 7 to 11 cycles using a sample-barcoded 5' primer and a J-beta primer mix. TCRdb ran MiXCR on the 5' RACE reads and lists one entry per CDR3 protein. Of over a million distinct CDR3 sequences in the sample, about 42% were seen once. The rearrangement uses TRBV4-3 and TRBJ2-7, with D maybe TRBD1 (5 bases). This TCR derives from a woman between 18 and 29 years old in good health. The sample was blood. The CDR3 loop is CASSQETDTRAYEQYF. CDR3 nucleotides: TGCGCCAGCAGCCAAGAGACGGATACCAGGGCCTACGAGCAGTACTTC.